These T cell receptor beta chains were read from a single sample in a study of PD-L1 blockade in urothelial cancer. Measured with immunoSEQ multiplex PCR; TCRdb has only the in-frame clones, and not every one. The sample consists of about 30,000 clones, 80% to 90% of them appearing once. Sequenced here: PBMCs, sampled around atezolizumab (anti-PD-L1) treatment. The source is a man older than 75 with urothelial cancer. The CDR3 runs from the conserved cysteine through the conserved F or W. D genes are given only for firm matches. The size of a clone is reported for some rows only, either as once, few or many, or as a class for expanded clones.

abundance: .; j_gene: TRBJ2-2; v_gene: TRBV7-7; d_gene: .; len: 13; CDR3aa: CASSLGSGGELFF; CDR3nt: TGTGCCAGCAGCTTAGGTTCGGGCGGGGAGCTGTTTTTT
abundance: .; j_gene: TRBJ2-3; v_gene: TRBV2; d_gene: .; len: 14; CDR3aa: CASSEGGSVDTQYF; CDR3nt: TGTGCCAGCAGTGAAGGAGGGTCTGTAGATACGCAGTATTTT
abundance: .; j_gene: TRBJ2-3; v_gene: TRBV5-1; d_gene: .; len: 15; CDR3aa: CASRQPGSSTDTQYF; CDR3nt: TGCGCCAGCAGGCAGCCGGGATCTAGCACAGATACGCAGTATTTT
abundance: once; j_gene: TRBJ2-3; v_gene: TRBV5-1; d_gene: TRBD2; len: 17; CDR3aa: CASSLGAASGKGNTQYF; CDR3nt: TGCGCCAGCAGCTTAGGGGCAGCTAGCGGGAAAGGAAATACGCAGTATTTT
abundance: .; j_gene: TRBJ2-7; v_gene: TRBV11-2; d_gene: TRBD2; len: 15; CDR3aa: CASSLELAGGGEQYF; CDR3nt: TGTGCCAGCAGCTTAGAGCTAGCGGGAGGGGGGGAGCAGTACTTC
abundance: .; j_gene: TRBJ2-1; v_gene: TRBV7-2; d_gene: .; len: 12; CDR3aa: CASSSQRVEQFF; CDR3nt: TGTGCCAGCAGCTCTCAGAGGGTAGAGCAGTTCTTC
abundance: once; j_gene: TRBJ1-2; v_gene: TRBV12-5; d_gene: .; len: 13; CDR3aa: CASGLVGVGGYTF; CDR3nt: TGTGCTAGTGGTTTGGTAGGGGTGGGCGGCTACACCTTC
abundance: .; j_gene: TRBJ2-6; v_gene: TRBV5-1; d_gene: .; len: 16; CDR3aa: CASRAGYSSGANVLTF; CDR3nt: TGCGCCAGCAGGGCGGGGTATAGTTCTGGGGCCAACGTCCTGACTTTC
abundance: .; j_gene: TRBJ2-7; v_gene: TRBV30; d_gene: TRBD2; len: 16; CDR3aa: CAAGGLAGGSSYEQYF; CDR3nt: TGTGCCGCTGGGGGACTAGCGGGAGGGAGCTCCTACGAGCAGTACTTC
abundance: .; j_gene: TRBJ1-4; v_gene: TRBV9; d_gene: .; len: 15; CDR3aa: CASSVGPWGNEKLFF; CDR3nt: TGTGCCAGCAGCGTAGGGCCGTGGGGCAATGAAAAACTGTTTTTT
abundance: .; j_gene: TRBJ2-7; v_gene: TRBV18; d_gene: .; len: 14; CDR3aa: CASSPGTGAYEQYF; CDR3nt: TGTGCCAGCTCACCGGGGACGGGAGCCTACGAGCAGTACTTC
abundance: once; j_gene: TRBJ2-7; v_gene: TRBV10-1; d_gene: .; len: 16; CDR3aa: CASSVNMSGRTYEQYF; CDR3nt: TGCGCCAGCAGTGTTAATATGTCAGGGCGAACCTACGAGCAGTACTTC
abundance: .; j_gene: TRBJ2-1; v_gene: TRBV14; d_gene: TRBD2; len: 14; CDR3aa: CASSPSPGGNEQFF; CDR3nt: TGTGCCAGCAGCCCGTCCCCCGGGGGGAATGAGCAGTTCTTC
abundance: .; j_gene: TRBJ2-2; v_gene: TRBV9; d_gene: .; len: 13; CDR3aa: CASSEQVGGELFF; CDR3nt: TGTGCCAGCAGCGAGCAGGTCGGCGGGGAGCTGTTTTTT
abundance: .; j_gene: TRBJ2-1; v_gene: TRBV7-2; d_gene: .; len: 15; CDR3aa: CASSLRGISYNEQFF; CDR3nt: TGTGCCAGCAGCTTAAGGGGGATATCCTACAATGAGCAGTTCTTC
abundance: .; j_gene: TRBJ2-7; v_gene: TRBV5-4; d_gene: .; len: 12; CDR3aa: CASSAPGRGQYF; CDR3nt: TGTGCCAGCAGCGCTCCGGGGAGAGGGCAGTACTTC
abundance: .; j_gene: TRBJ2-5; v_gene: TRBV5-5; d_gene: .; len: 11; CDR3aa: CASSPLFAQYF; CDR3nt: TGTGCCAGCAGCCCCCTGTTTGCCCAGTACTTC
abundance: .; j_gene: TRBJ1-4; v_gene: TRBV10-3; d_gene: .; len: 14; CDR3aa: CASSPAVPNEKLFF; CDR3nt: TGTGCCAGCAGCCCCGCAGTACCTAATGAAAAACTGTTTTTT
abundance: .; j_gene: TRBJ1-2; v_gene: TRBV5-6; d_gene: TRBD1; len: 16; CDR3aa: CASSSGQGRSNYGYTF; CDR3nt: TGTGCCAGCAGCTCGGGACAGGGGCGATCTAACTATGGCTACACCTTC
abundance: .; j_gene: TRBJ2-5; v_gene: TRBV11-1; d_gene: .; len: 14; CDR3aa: CASSLVEGTKTQYF; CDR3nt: TGTGCCAGCAGCTTAGTTGAGGGGACAAAGACCCAGTACTTC
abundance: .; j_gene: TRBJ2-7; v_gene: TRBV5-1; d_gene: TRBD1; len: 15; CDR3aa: CASSSTGAPSYEQYF; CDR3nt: TGCGCCAGCAGCTCCACAGGGGCTCCCTCCTACGAGCAGTACTTC
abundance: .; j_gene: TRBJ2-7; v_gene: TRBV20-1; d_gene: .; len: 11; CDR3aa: CSARDPREQYF; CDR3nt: TGCAGTGCTAGAGATCCCAGGGAGCAGTACTTC
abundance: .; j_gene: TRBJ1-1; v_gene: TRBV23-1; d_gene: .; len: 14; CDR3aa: CASSQSRRGTEAFF; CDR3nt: TGCGCCAGCAGTCAATCGAGAAGGGGAACTGAAGCTTTCTTT
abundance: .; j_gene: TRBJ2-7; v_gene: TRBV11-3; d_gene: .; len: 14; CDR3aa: CASSPGPDRFEQYF; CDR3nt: TGTGCCAGCAGCCCGGGTCCTGACAGGTTCGAGCAGTACTTC
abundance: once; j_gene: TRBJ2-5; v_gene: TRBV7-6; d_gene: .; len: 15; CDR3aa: CASSSQVEEGETQYF; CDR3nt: TGTGCCAGCAGCTCTCAGGTGGAGGAGGGAGAGACCCAGTACTTC
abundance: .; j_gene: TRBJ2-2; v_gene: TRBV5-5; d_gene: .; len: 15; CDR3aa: CASSLEGADTGELFF; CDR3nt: TGTGCCAGCAGCTTGGAAGGAGCGGACACCGGGGAGCTGTTTTTT
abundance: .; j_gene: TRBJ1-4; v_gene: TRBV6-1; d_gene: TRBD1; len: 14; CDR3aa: CASSGRTGYEKLFF; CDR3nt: TGTGCCAGCAGTGGGAGGACAGGGTATGAAAAACTGTTTTTT
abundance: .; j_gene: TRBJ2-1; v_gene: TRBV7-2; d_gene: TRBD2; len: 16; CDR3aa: CASSLRATSDFNEQFF; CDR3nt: TGTGCCAGCAGCTTAAGGGCGACTAGCGATTTCAATGAGCAGTTCTTC
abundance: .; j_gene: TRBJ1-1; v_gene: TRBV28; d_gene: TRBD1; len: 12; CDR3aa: CASRTPGTGAFF; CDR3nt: TGTGCCAGCAGGACTCCCGGGACAGGGGCTTTCTTT
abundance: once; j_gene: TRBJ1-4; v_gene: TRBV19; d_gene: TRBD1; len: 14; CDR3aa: CASSPGQGIEKLFF; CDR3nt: TGTGCCAGTAGTCCGGGACAGGGAATTGAAAAACTGTTTTTT
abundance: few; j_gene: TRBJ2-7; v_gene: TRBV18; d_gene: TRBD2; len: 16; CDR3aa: CASSPGTSGSYYEQYF; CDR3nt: TGTGCCAGCTCACCTGGGACTAGCGGGAGCTACTACGAGCAGTACTTC
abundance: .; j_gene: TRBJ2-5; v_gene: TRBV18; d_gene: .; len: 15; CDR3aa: CASSPPRQYPETQYF; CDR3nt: TGTGCCAGCTCACCACCGCGACAGTATCCGGAGACCCAGTACTTC
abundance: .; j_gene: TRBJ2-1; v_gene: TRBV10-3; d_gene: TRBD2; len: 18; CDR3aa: CAINGAELGLAGSNEQFF; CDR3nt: TGTGCCATCAACGGAGCCGAATTAGGACTAGCGGGGAGCAATGAGCAGTTCTTC
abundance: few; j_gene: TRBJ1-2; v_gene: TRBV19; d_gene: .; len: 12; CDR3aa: CASSRGFKGYTF; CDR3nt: TGTGCCAGTAGCCGGGGGTTTAAGGGCTACACCTTC
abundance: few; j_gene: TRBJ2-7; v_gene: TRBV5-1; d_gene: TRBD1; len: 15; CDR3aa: CASSSGQGFSYEQYF; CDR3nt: TGCGCCAGCAGCTCGGGACAGGGGTTTTCCTACGAGCAGTACTTC
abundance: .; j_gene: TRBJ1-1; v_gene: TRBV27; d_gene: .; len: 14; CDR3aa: CASSLRGLWTEAFF; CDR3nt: TGTGCCAGCAGTTTGCGGGGTTTGTGGACTGAAGCTTTCTTT
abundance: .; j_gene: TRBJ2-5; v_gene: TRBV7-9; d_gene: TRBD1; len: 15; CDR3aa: CASSFWTGGEETQYF; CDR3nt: TGTGCCAGCAGCTTTTGGACAGGGGGCGAAGAGACCCAGTACTTC
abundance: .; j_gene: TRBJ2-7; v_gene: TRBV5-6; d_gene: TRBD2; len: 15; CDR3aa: CASSWGLAGVKEQYF; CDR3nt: TGTGCCAGCAGCTGGGGACTAGCGGGAGTAAAAGAGCAGTACTTC
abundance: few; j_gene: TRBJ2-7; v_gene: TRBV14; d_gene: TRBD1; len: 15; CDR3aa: CASSRMRTGAHEQYF; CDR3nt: TGTGCCAGCAGCCGTATGAGGACAGGGGCCCACGAGCAGTACTTC
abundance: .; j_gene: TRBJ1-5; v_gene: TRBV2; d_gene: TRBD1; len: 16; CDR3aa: CASSQQGTLSNQPQHF; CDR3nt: TGTGCCAGCAGTCAACAGGGGACGCTCAGCAATCAGCCCCAGCATTTT
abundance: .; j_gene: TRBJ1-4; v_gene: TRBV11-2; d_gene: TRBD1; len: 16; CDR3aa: CASSLRTGGTNEKLFF; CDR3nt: TGTGCCAGCAGCTTAAGGACAGGGGGCACTAATGAAAAACTGTTTTTT
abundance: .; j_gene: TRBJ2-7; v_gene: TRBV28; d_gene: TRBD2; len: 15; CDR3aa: CASSLPGTSARQMYF; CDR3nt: TGTGCCAGCAGTTTACCCGGGACTAGCGCCCGCCAGATGTACTTC
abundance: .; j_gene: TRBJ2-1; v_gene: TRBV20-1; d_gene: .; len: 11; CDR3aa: CSAALDNEQFF; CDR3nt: TGCAGTGCTGCCCTAGACAATGAGCAGTTCTTC
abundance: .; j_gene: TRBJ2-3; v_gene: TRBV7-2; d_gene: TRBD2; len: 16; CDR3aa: CASSPQTSGRADTQYF; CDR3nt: TGTGCCAGCAGCCCGCAGACTAGCGGGAGGGCAGATACGCAGTATTTT
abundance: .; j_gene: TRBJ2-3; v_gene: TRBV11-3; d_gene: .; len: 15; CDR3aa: CASSLGGKRTDTQYF; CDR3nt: TGTGCCAGCAGCTTAGGAGGCAAAAGAACAGATACGCAGTATTTT
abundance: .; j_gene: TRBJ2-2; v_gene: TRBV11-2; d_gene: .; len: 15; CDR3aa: CASSGGGRRTGELFF; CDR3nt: TGTGCCAGCAGCGGGGGGGGGCGCCGGACCGGGGAGCTGTTTTTT
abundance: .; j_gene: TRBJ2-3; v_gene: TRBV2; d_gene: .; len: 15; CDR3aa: CASMPDSTSTDTQYF; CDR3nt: TGTGCCAGCATGCCAGACAGTACGAGCACAGATACGCAGTATTTT
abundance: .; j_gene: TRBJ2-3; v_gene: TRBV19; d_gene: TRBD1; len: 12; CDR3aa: CASSKETGGQYF; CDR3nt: TGTGCCAGTAGTAAAGAGACAGGGGGGCAGTATTTT
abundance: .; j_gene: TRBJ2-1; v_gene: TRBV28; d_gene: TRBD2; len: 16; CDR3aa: CASSAPTSGAYNEQFF; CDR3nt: TGTGCCAGTTCAGCTCCCACTAGCGGGGCCTACAATGAGCAGTTCTTC
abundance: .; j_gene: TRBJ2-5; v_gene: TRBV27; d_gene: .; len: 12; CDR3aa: CASSFRGETQYF; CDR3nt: TGTGCCAGCAGTTTCCGGGGAGAGACCCAGTACTTC
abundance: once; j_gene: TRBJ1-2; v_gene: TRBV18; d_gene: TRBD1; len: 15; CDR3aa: CASSPQTGEPYGYTF; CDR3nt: TGTGCCAGCTCACCACAAACAGGGGAACCCTATGGCTACACCTTC
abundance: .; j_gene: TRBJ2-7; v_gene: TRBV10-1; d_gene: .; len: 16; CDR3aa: CASSEGRLKSSYEQYF; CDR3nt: TGCGCCAGCAGTGAGGGTAGACTGAAGAGCTCCTACGAGCAGTACTTC
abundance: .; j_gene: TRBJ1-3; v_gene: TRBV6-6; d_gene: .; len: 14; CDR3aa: CASSPRTSGNTIYF; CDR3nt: TGTGCCAGCAGCCCCAGGACTAGCGGAAACACCATATATTTT
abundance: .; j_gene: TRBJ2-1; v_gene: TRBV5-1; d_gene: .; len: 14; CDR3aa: CASSPGDEDNEQFF; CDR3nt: TGCGCCAGCAGCCCGGGGGACGAGGACAATGAGCAGTTCTTC